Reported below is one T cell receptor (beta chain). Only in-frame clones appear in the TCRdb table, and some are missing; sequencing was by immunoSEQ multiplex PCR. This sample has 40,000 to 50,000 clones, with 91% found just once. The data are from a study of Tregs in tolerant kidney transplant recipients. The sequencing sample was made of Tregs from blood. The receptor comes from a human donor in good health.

The CDR3 protein is CASSEAPTGGPYEQYF. Written as DNA, the CDR3 is TGTGCCAGCAGTGAAGCCCCGACAGGGGGCCCCTACGAGCAGTACTTC. The J gene is TRBJ2-7, the V gene TRBV6-1, with TRBD1 matching 10 bases. V shed 0 bases, J shed 2 bases, and the junction held 4 bases outside the gene matches. CDR1 is MNHNS, CDR2 SASEGT, per germline. The CDR3 contains 16 residues.